One sample yielded the 8 T cell receptor beta chains listed below, sequenced in a study of blood T cell repertoires in COVID-19. Profiled with immunoSEQ multiplex PCR; TCRdb holds only in-frame clones, not every one. The sample comprises approximately 62,000 clones, roughly 80% of which are singletons, and about 6% rests with the top ten. The sample taken for sequencing was peripheral blood. These receptors were obtained from a woman in her forties or fifties with active or convalescent COVID-19.

This clone was recorded once. The CDR3 spells CASSLRGNNEQFF. Written as DNA, the CDR3 is TGTGCCAGCAGCTTGCGCGGGAACAATGAGCAGTTCTTC. The genes are TRBV5-6 and TRBJ2-1, with a possible D match to TRBD2 (6 bases). This CDR3 contains 13 residues. Germline assignment: CDR1 SGHDT and CDR2 YYEEEE. V lost 1 base and J lost 5, with 7 bases in between.

This clone turned up a few times. Other DNA variants within this sample encode the same CDR3. The chain uses TRBV19 and TRBJ1-1; unclear D gene. Germline V gives CDR1 LNHDA, CDR2 SQIVND (reference sequence). V dropped 6 bases and J dropped 3 bases, with 11 bases sitting between them. This CDR3 comprises 13 residues. CDR3 nucleotide sequence: TGTGCCAGTAGCCGAGGGAGGGACACTGAAGCTTTCTTT. Its protein product is CASSRGRDTEAFF.

The genes are TRBV30 and TRBJ2-1, with D unclear. This CDR3 has 14 residues. Germline-derived CDR1 and CDR2 are GTSNPN and SVGIG (reference sequence). Trimming pared 5 bases from V and 0 bases from J, leaving 11 bases between. Here the CDR3 DNA reads TGTGCCTGGGTTACAGAGAGCTCCTACAATGAGCAGTTCTTC. Its translation is CAWVTESSYNEQFF. Supplemented by reference TRBV30 and TRBJ2-1, the full variable domain reads SQTIHQWPATLVQPVGSPLSLECTVEGTSNPNLYWYRQAAGRGLQLLFYSVGIGQISSEVPQNLSASRPQDRQFILSSKKLLLSDSGFYLCAWVTESSYNEQFFGPGTRLTVL.

The chain has TRBV5-6 and TRBJ2-7, with D tentatively TRBD2 (6 bases). This CDR3 region has 16 residues. Germline V CDR1 and CDR2: SGHDT, YYEEEE. Trimming left V 4 bases short and J 0 bases short, with 17 bases between. For the CDR3, the DNA is TGTGCCAGCAGCCACCGACTTAGCGGTAGCTCCTACGAGCAGTACTTC. Protein product: CASSHRLSGSSYEQYF.

The chain carries TRBV24-1 and TRBJ2-1, with D perhaps TRBD2 (5 bases). V lost 4 bases to trimming and J lost 1 base, with 10 bases between them. Germline-derived CDR1 and CDR2 are KGHDR and SFDVKD. The length of the CDR3 is 15 residues. CDR3 amino acids: CATSDPTGSYNEQFF. The CDR3 DNA is TGTGCCACCAGTGACCCCACGGGATCCTACAATGAGCAGTTCTTC.

V and J are TRBV5-4 and TRBJ2-1; D is possibly TRBD1 (6 bases). The CDR3 covers 15 residues. The V gene lost 4 bases and the J gene lost 3 bases, with 14 bases spanning the gap. The germline V gene has CDR1 SGHNT and CDR2 YYREEE (reference sequence). This chain's CDR3 is CASSEQGRVYNEQFF. CDR3 nucleotide sequence: TGTGCCAGCAGCGAACAGGGTAGGGTCTACAATGAGCAGTTCTTC. Combining the CDR3 with reference TRBV5-4 and TRBJ2-1 gives the whole variable domain ETGVTQSPTHLIKTRGQQVTLRCSSQSGHNTVSWYQQALGQGPQFIFQYYREEENGRGNFPPRFSGLQFPNYSSELNVNALELDDSALYLCASSEQGRVYNEQFFGPGTRLTVL.

The chain couples TRBV29-1 to TRBJ1-2; 10 bases are a match to TRBD1. Trimming removed 4 bases from V and 4 bases from J; junction bases left unmatched: 3. The CDR3 covers 13 residues. Germline V gene lookup returns CDR1 SQVTM and CDR2 ANQGSEA. CDR3 protein: CSVGGTGAYGYTF. The CDR3 DNA sequence: TGCAGCGTTGGAGGGACAGGGGCCTATGGCTACACCTTC.

The rearrangement joins TRBV28 to TRBJ1-2; D may be TRBD1 (6 bases). Trimming cost V 7 bases and J 0 bases, with 12 bases left between them. This CDR3 comprises 14 residues. The germline CDR1 and CDR2 sequences are MDHEN and SYDVKM. The CDR3 reads CASTRTAANYGYTF. The DNA for the CDR3 is TGTGCCAGCACCCGGACAGCAGCTAACTATGGCTACACCTTC.